Listed here is a single T cell receptor beta chain. What it binds is not known. This entry belongs to a study of cytomegalovirus exposure and HLA in healthy donors. Study observations and caveats: Reported performance of the classifier showed diagnosis of cytomegalovirus status with high specificity and sensitivity. In vitro data verified a few CMV-associated chains as specific for CMV antigens.

CDR1 is MGHDK, CDR2 SYGVNS, per germline. The CDR3 runs to 15 residues. V shed 2 bases, J shed 5 bases, and the junction held 4 bases outside the gene matches. The PCR had 60 Vbeta and 13 Jbeta primers. Sequencing was performed with immunoSEQ multiplex PCR; in TCRdb, only in-frame clones are kept and a portion is missing. Among roughly 120,000 clones listed, about 75% were seen once. This receptor was obtained from a woman between 35 and 50 years old in good health and CMV-seropositive. This chain links TRBV25-1 with TRBJ1-3; 9 bases agree with TRBD1. The sequenced sample was PBMCs. CDR3 residues: CASSEGQGIRNTIYF. The CDR3 bases are TGTGCCAGCAGTGAAGGACAGGGGATAAGAAACACCATATATTTT.